The T cell receptor beta chain under discussion was sequenced for a study of T-cell reconstitution after alpha-beta-depleted transplantation in children. Ten or more counts support this clonotype. CDR1 is LGHNA and CDR2 is YNFKEQ in the germline V gene. The CDR3 runs 13 residues. V lost 0 bases and J lost 5, with 8 bases in between. For TCRbeta, the library was prepared with unique molecular identifiers. Via MiXCR, TCRdb re-called the PCR reads, giving one row per CDR3 protein. The data show around 400,000 distinct CDR3 sequences, 20% seen once. V usage is TRBV4-2 and J usage is TRBJ2-7, with D tentatively TRBD1 or TRBD2 (5 bases each). The source is a human donor who donated a stem cell graft to a child with acute myeloid leukemia. Sequencing used PBMCs from the stem cell graft donor, obtained from the stem cell graft. Written as DNA, the CDR3 is TGTGCCAGCAGCCAAGAGGTGGGGGACGAGCAGTACTTC. Its translation is CASSQEVGDEQYF.